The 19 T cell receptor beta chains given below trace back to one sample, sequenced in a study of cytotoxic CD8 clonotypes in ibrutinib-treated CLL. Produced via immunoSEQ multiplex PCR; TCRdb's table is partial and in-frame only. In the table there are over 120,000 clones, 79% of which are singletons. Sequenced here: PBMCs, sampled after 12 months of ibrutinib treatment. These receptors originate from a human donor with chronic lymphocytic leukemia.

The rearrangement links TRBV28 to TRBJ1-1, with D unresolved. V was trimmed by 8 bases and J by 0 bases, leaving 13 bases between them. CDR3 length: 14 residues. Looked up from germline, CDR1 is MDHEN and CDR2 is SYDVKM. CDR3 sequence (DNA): TGTGCCAGCCATTCCTCGGGCCTGAACACTGAAGCTTTCTTT. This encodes CASHSSGLNTEAFF.

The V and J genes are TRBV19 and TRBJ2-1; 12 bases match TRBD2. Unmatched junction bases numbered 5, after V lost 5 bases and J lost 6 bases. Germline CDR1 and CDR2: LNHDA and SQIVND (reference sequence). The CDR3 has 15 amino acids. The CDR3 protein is CASSGGLAGTNEQFF. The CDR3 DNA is TGTGCCAGTAGTGGGGGACTAGCGGGTACCAATGAGCAGTTCTTC.

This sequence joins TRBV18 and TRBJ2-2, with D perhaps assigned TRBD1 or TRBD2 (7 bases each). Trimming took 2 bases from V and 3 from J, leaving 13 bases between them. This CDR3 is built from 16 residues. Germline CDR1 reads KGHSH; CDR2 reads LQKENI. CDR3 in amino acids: CASSPGRGRDTGELFF. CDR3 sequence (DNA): TGTGCCAGCTCACCAGGGAGGGGGCGCGACACCGGGGAGCTGTTTTTT. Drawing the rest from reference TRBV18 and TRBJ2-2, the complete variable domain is NAGVMQNPRHLVRRRGQEARLRCSPMKGHSHVYWYRQLPEEGLKFMVYLQKENIIDESGMPKERFSAEFPKEGPSILRIQQVVRGDSAAYFCASSPGRGRDTGELFFGEGSRLTVL.

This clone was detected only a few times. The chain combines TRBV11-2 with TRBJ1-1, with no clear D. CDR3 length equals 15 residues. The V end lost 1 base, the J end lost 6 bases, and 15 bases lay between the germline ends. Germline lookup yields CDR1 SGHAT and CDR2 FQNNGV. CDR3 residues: CASSLVGLAGSEAFF. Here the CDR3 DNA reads TGTGCCAGCAGCTTAGTGGGCCTAGCTGGCTCTGAAGCTTTCTTT.

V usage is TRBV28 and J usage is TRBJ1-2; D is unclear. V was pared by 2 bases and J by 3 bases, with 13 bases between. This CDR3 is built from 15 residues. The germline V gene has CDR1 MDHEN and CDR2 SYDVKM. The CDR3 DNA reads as TGTGCCAGCAGTTTAGGAGGGATGTTGGACTATGGCTACACCTTC. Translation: CASSLGGMLDYGYTF.

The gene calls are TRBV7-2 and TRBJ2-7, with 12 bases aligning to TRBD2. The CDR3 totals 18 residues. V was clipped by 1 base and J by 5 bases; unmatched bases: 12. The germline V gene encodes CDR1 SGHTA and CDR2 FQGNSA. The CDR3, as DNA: TGTGCCAGCAGCTTAGTAATTTCCGGACTAGCGGGACGGAACGAGCAGTACTTC. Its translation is CASSLVISGLAGRNEQYF.

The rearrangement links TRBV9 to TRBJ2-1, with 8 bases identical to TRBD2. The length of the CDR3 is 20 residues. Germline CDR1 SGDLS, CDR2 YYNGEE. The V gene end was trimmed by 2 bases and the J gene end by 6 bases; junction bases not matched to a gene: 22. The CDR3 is CASSVSRDLRASGRANEQFF. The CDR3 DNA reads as TGTGCCAGCAGCGTTTCCCGGGACCTGAGGGCAAGCGGGAGAGCCAATGAGCAGTTCTTC.

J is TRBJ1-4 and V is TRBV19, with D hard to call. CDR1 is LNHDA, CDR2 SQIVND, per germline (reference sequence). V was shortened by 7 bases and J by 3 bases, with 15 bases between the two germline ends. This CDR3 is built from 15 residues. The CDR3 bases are TGTGCCAGTACCCGCTACACGGGGTCTAATGAAAAACTGTTTTTT. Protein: CASTRYTGSNEKLFF. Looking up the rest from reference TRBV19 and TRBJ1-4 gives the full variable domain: DGGITQSPKYLFRKEGQNVTLSCEQNLNHDAMYWYRQDPGQGLRLIYYSQIVNDFQKGDIAEGYSVSREKKESFPLTVTSAQKNPTAFYLCASTRYTGSNEKLFFGSGTQLSVL.

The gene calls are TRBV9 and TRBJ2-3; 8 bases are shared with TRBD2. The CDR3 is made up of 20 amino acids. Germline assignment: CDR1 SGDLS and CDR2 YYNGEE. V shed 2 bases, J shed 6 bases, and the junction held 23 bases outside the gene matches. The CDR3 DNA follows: TGTGCCAGCAGCGTTTTCCTGGGTGGAGCGGGCGCTCCTAGCGGGGATACGCAGTATTTT. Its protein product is CASSVFLGGAGAPSGDTQYF.

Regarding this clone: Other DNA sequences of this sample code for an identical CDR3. The CDR3 coding sequence is TGTGCCAGTAGTATTGGGCGGTATAGCAATCAGCCCCAGCATTTT. This codes for CASSIGRYSNQPQHF. V is TRBV19 and J is TRBJ1-5; D is undetermined. The CDR3 length is 15 residues. Trimming took off 3 bases at V and 0 bases at J, with 9 bases between the two ends. The germline V gene encodes CDR1 LNHDA and CDR2 SQIVND (reference sequence).

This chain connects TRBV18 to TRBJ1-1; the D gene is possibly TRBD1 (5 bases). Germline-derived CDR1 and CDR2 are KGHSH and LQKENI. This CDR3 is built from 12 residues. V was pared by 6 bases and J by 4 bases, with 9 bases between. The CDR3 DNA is TGTGCCAGCTCTACTCAGGGCACTGAAGCTTTCTTT. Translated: CASSTQGTEAFF.

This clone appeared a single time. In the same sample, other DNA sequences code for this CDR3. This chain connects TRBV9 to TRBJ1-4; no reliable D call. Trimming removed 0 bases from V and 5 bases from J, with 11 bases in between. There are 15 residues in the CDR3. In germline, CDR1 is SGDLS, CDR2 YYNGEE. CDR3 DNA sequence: TGTGCCAGCAGCGTAGGTGGTAGGAGGAATGAAAAACTGTTTTTT. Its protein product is CASSVGGRRNEKLFF.

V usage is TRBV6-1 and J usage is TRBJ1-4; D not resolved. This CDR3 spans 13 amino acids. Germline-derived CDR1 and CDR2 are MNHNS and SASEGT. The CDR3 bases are TGTGCGAGCGGGCTAACAACTAATGAAAAACTGTTTTTT. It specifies CASGLTTNEKLFF.

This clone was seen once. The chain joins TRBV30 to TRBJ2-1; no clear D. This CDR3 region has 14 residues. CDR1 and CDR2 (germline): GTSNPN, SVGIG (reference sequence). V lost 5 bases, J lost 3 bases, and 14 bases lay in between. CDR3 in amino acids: CAWAHRHGYNEQFF. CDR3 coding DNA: TGTGCCTGGGCCCATAGACACGGCTACAATGAGCAGTTCTTC. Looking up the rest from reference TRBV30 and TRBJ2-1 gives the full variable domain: SQTIHQWPATLVQPVGSPLSLECTVEGTSNPNLYWYRQAAGRGLQLLFYSVGIGQISSEVPQNLSASRPQDRQFILSSKKLLLSDSGFYLCAWAHRHGYNEQFFGPGTRLTVL.

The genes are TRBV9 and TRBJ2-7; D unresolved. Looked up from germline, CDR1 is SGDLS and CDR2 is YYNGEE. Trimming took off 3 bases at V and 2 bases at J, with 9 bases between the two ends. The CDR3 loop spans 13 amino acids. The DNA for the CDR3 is TGTGCCAGCAGCGCGGACGGTCCCTACGAGCAGTACTTC. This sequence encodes CASSADGPYEQYF.

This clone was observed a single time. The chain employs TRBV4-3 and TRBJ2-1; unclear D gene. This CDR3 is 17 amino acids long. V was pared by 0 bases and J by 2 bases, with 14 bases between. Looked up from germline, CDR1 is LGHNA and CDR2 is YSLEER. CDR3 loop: CASSQDTASWAYNEQFF. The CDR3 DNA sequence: TGCGCCAGCAGCCAAGATACGGCTAGTTGGGCCTACAATGAGCAGTTCTTC.

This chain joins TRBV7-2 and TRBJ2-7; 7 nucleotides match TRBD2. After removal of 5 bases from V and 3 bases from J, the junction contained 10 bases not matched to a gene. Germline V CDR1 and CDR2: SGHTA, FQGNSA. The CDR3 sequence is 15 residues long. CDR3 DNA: TGTGCCAGCAGCCAAGATGGCGGGAGTAACTACGAGCAGTACTTC. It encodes CASSQDGGSNYEQYF.

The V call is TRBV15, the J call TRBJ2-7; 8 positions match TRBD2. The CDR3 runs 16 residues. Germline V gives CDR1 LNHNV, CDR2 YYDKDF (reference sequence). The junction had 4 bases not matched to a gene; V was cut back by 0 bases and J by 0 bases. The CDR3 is CATSRETSDLSYEQYF. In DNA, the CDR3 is TGTGCCACCAGCAGAGAGACTAGCGACCTCTCCTACGAGCAGTACTTC.

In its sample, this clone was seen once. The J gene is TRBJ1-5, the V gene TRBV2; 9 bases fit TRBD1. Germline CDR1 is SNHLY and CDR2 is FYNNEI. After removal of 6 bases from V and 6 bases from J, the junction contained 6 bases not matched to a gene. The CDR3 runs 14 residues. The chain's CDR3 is CASRETGGTQPQHF. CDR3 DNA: TGTGCCAGCAGGGAAACAGGGGGCACTCAGCCCCAGCATTTT.